The 5 T cell receptor beta chains in this list originate from one sample, sequenced in a study of blood T cell repertoires in COVID-19. Some clones are missing from TCRdb's copy, which holds only in-frame ones; the method was immunoSEQ multiplex PCR. The data hold roughly 250,000 clones, with around 90% observed a single time. Source material: PBMCs or T cells enriched from blood (not recorded which). These TCRs come from a woman in her fifties or sixties who had recovered from COVID-19.

The chain recombines TRBV9 with TRBJ1-6, with D perhaps TRBD1 (6 bases). CDR1 and CDR2 from the germline V gene are SGDLS and YYNGEE. The V and J ends lost 0 bases and 7 bases respectively, with 14 bases between them. The CDR3 length is 16 residues. This CDR3 is CASSVEGGRPNSPLHF. The CDR3 DNA reads TGTGCCAGCAGCGTAGAAGGGGGTAGGCCAAATTCACCCCTCCACTTT.

This chain links TRBV5-1 with TRBJ2-5; 10 bases fit TRBD1. V lost 3 bases and J lost 7; bases outside the gene matches: 9. The CDR3 consists of 15 residues. The germline V gene encodes CDR1 SGHRS and CDR2 YFSETQ. For the CDR3, the DNA is TGCGCCAGCAGCTCGGAGACAGGGGGCGTGCGGACCCAGTACTTC. Amino acids: CASSSETGGVRTQYF. The full variable domain, with the rest looked up from reference TRBV5-1 and TRBJ2-5, is KAGVTQTPRYLIKTRGQQVTLSCSPISGHRSVSWYQQTPGQGLQFLFEYFSETQRNKGNFPGRFSGRQFSNSRSEMNVSTLELGDSALYLCASSSETGGVRTQYFGPGTRLLVL.

The DNA for the CDR3 is TGTGCCAGCAGCCTATCTAAGGGGACTAGCGGTTCCTACGAGCAGTACTTC. Protein sequence: CASSLSKGTSGSYEQYF. The rearrangement uses TRBV7-9 and TRBJ2-7; 11 bases agree with TRBD2. The CDR3 covers 17 residues. The germline V gene has CDR1 SEHNR and CDR2 FQNEAQ (reference sequence). Trimming cost V 5 bases and J 1 base; bases outside gene matches: 10.

The gene calls are TRBV18 and TRBJ2-7; TRBD2 matches at 9 bases. V was pared by 3 bases and J by 2 bases, with 5 bases of the junction left unmatched. CDR3 size: 15 residues. Germline CDR1 and CDR2: KGHSH and LQKENI. The CDR3 nucleotides read TGTGCCAGCTCACCCTTTAGCGGGAGTACCTACGAGCAGTACTTC. This encodes CASSPFSGSTYEQYF. Complete variable domain (other parts from reference TRBV18 and TRBJ2-7): NAGVMQNPRHLVRRRGQEARLRCSPMKGHSHVYWYRQLPEEGLKFMVYLQKENIIDESGMPKERFSAEFPKEGPSILRIQQVVRGDSAAYFCASSPFSGSTYEQYFGPGTRLTVT.

The chain couples TRBV10-3 to TRBJ2-7; 10 nucleotides agree with TRBD2. This CDR3 is built from 16 residues. Germline CDR1 is ENHRY and CDR2 is SYGVKD. The J segment lost 3 bases and the V segment lost 0 bases, leaving 5 bases of the junction unmatched. The CDR3 sequence: CAISESGVAGGYEQYF. In DNA, the CDR3 is TGTGCCATCAGTGAGTCGGGGGTAGCGGGAGGCTACGAGCAGTACTTC.